This passage covers 12 T cell receptor beta chains from one sample sequenced in a study of cytomegalovirus exposure and HLA in healthy donors. Use of 60 Vbeta and 13 Jbeta primers characterized the PCR. This table comes from immunoSEQ multiplex PCR, and its TCRdb copy is limited to in-frame clones, with some not included. Seen in this sample are roughly 120,000 clones; the ten most common clones hold roughly 3.6%. The sequenced sample was PBMCs. Receptors originate from a man younger than 40 in good health and CMV-seronegative.

V is TRBV2 and J is TRBJ1-1; possible D gene TRBD1, 5 bases. The germline V gene has CDR1 SNHLY and CDR2 FYNNEI. The CDR3 loop spans 13 amino acids. V lost 6 bases, J lost 10 bases, and 18 bases lay in between. The CDR3 nucleotides read TGTGCCAGCAGAGGTACCCGGGCCCAGGGAGCTTTCTTT. Its translation is CASRGTRAQGAFF.

J is TRBJ2-1 and V is TRBV30, with 9 bases lining up with TRBD2. With 4 bases clipped from V and 9 bases from J, the junction kept 16 bases outside the gene matches. CDR3 length: 16 amino acids. Germline CDR1 GTSNPN, CDR2 SVGIG (reference sequence). The CDR3: CAWKIASSGILGEQFF. The CDR3, as DNA: TGTGCCTGGAAGATCGCGTCTAGCGGGATTCTCGGTGAGCAGTTCTTC.

V and J are TRBV6-4 and TRBJ2-2, with unresolved D. With 0 bases removed from V and 2 bases from J, the gap between germline ends came to 4 bases. This CDR3 region has 14 residues. CDR1 is MRHNA, CDR2 SNTAGT, per germline. This CDR3 reads CASSDSTNTGELFF. CDR3 DNA: TGTGCCAGCAGTGACTCGACTAACACCGGGGAGCTGTTTTTT.

The V and J genes are TRBV6-1 and TRBJ1-5; tentatively, D is TRBD1 (5 bases). V was pared by 4 bases and J by 5 bases, with 9 bases between. The CDR3 extends over 13 amino acids. Germline V gene lookup returns CDR1 MNHNS and CDR2 SASEGT. The CDR3 loop reads CASSADTHQPQHF. Here the CDR3 DNA reads TGTGCCAGCAGTGCGGACACTCATCAGCCCCAGCATTTT.

This rearrangement joins TRBV6-5 to TRBJ2-2; D is possibly TRBD2 (5 bases). Germline lookup yields CDR1 MNHEY and CDR2 SVGAGI. V lost 2 bases to trimming and J lost 5 bases, with 9 bases between them. This CDR3 is built from 14 residues. Here the CDR3 reads CASSYGRLTGELFF. The CDR3 bases are TGTGCCAGCAGTTACGGGAGACTAACCGGGGAGCTGTTTTTT.

This chain uses TRBV5-5 with TRBJ1-5; 9 bases match TRBD1. There are 17 residues in the CDR3. Trimming cost V 4 bases and J 1 base; bases outside gene matches: 9. Germline CDR1 is SGHKS and CDR2 is YYEKEE (reference sequence). This CDR3 reads CASSPLQGARSNQPQHF. CDR3 coding DNA: TGTGCCAGCAGCCCCCTACAGGGGGCGAGGAGCAATCAGCCCCAGCATTTT.

The chain uses TRBV6-5 and TRBJ2-3; 11 bases align to TRBD1. The V gene's germline CDR1 is MNHEY and CDR2 SVGAGI. This CDR3 spans 15 amino acids. V lost 5 bases and J lost 6; bases outside the gene matches: 7. For the CDR3, the DNA is TGTGCCAGCAGTAGCGGGACAGGGGGAATGGATACGCAGTATTTT. It is translated as CASSSGTGGMDTQYF.

CDR3 bases: TGCGCCAGCAGCCCTGGGGGGGGCAAAGAAAAACTGTTTTTT. It specifies CASSPGGGKEKLFF. This chain joins TRBV5-1 and TRBJ1-4, with D maybe TRBD1 (6 bases). The CDR3 spans 14 residues. Germline CDR1 SGHRS, CDR2 YFSETQ. V was clipped by 4 bases and J by 8 bases, with 15 bases between them.

The CDR3 DNA reads as TGTGCCAGCAGCTTAGACTCCGGACAGGGGGATCAGCCCCAGCATTTT. Its protein product is CASSLDSGQGDQPQHF. The V call is TRBV11-2, the J call TRBJ1-5, with TRBD1 identical over 10 bases. This CDR3 has 16 residues. The V segment lost 0 bases and the J segment 5 bases; nucleotides outside the gene matches: 4. Germline assignment: CDR1 SGHAT and CDR2 FQNNGV.

Comments on this clone: Since the CDR3 does not end with the conserved phenylalanine or tryptophan, this likely comes from a read error. CDR3 sequence reads: CASSPRDSGGYSPLHS. In DNA, the CDR3 is TGTGCCAGCAGCCCACGGGACTCGGGGGGTTATTCGCCCCTCCACTCT. The chain employs TRBV9 and TRBJ1-6, with D tentatively TRBD1 (5 bases). Germline CDR1 is SGDLS and CDR2 is YYNGEE. CDR3 size: 16 residues.

V usage is TRBV5-6 and J usage is TRBJ1-4; tentative D call: TRBD1 (5 bases). The CDR3 length is 13 residues. Germline lookup yields CDR1 SGHDT and CDR2 YYEEEE. The V end lost 3 bases, the J end lost 4 bases, and 7 bases lay between the germline ends. CDR3 nucleotide sequence: TGTGCCAGCAGCTCGCAGGGTAATGAAAAACTGTTTTTT. Encoded protein: CASSSQGNEKLFF.

The CDR3 nucleotides are TGTGCCATCAACCGTCTAGGGAGTGTGGGAACCGGGGAGCTGTTTTTT. Residues: CAINRLGSVGTGELFF. This chain uses TRBV5-4 with TRBJ2-2, with D perhaps TRBD2 (5 bases). The CDR3 covers 16 residues. Trimming stripped 9 bases from V and 5 bases from J, with 23 bases between. In germline, CDR1 is SGHNT, CDR2 YYREEE (reference sequence).